These 26 T cell receptor beta chains were all obtained from the same sample, sequenced in a study of T cell changes during pregnancy in multiple sclerosis. The method was immunoSEQ multiplex PCR; TCRdb's version includes in-frame clones alone and lacks a portion of them. The data contain about 38,000 clones, 91% of them singletons. Sequences were derived from CD8+ T cells from peripheral blood mononuclear cells, sampled in the second trimester of pregnancy. These receptors originate from a female donor with multiple sclerosis, enrolled in a pregnancy study.

There are a few counts of this clone. V gene TRBV13 combines with J gene TRBJ2-7, with D possibly matching TRBD1 (5 bases). Germline CDR1 is PRHDT and CDR2 is FYEKMQ (reference sequence). The CDR3 covers 16 residues. Trimming removed 5 bases at V and 2 bases at J, with 19 bases between. CDR3 sequence reads: CASSTRVANTPYEQYF. The CDR3 DNA reads TGTGCCAGCAGCACCAGGGTGGCCAACACCCCCTACGAGCAGTACTTC.

V is TRBV2 and J is TRBJ1-5, with D perhaps matching TRBD1 (6 bases). CDR1 SNHLY and CDR2 FYNNEI come from the germline V gene. The germline V and J ends were trimmed by 8 bases and 5 bases, with 19 bases remaining between them. The CDR3 length is 15 residues. The CDR3 is CASDRSGSWDQPQHF. CDR3 coding DNA: TGTGCCAGCGACAGGTCGGGCTCATGGGATCAGCCCCAGCATTTT.

The chain joins TRBV2 to TRBJ2-7; D gene ambiguous. CDR3 length: 15 residues. Germline-derived CDR1 and CDR2 are SNHLY and FYNNEI. The V gene lost 3 bases and the J gene lost 0 bases, with 12 bases spanning the gap. DNA for the CDR3: TGTGCCAGCAGTGATTTGGCGGATAGCTCCTACGAGCAGTACTTC. It yields the protein CASSDLADSSYEQYF.

The rearrangement joins TRBV30 to TRBJ2-6; the D is unclear. Trimming took 0 bases from V and 0 from J, leaving 9 bases between them. The CDR3 loop spans 16 amino acids. Germline V CDR1 and CDR2: GTSNPN, SVGIG (reference sequence). CDR3 protein: CAWSVTAISGANVLTF. For the CDR3, the DNA is TGTGCCTGGAGTGTAACCGCGATCTCTGGGGCCAACGTCCTGACTTTC. The variable domain in full, completed from reference TRBV30 and TRBJ2-6, reads SQTIHQWPATLVQPVGSPLSLECTVEGTSNPNLYWYRQAAGRGLQLLFYSVGIGQISSEVPQNLSASRPQDRQFILSSKKLLLSDSGFYLCAWSVTAISGANVLTFGAGSRLTVL.

The table lists this clone with a count of one. The chain is built from TRBV4-1 and TRBJ1-5, with TRBD1 as a possible D gene (5 bases). Trimming pared 4 bases from V and 6 bases from J, leaving 13 bases between. This CDR3 is built from 14 residues. Per the germline V gene, CDR1 is MGHRA and CDR2 is YSYEKL. This CDR3 is CASSRDSNAQPQHF. CDR3 nucleotides: TGCGCCAGCAGCCGCGACAGTAACGCTCAGCCCCAGCATTTT.

V gene TRBV11-1 combines with J gene TRBJ2-5; a weak D match, TRBD1 (5 bases). The CDR3 totals 14 residues. V was shortened by 4 bases and J by 5 bases, with 14 bases between the two germline ends. CDR1 is SGHAT and CDR2 is FQDESV in the germline V gene (reference sequence). CDR3 residues: CASSSVGVHETQYF. The CDR3 nucleotides are TGTGCCAGCAGCTCGGTAGGGGTTCATGAGACCCAGTACTTC.

This chain links TRBV5-1 with TRBJ2-7; 8 bases line up with TRBD1. CDR3 length equals 15 residues. The J segment lost 5 bases and the V segment lost 0 bases, leaving 7 bases of the junction unmatched. Germline CDR1 and CDR2: SGHRS and YFSETQ. The CDR3 DNA sequence: TGCGCCAGCAGCTTGGCCCCCCAGACAGGGGACGAGCAGTACTTC. Translation gives CASSLAPQTGDEQYF.

V is TRBV27 and J is TRBJ2-1, with TRBD2 matching over 11 bases. Germline V lookup: CDR1 MNHEY, CDR2 SMNVEV (reference sequence). CDR3 length equals 16 residues. The trim removed 4 bases at V and 9 bases at J, leaving 11 bases unmatched. DNA of the CDR3: TGTGCCAGCAGTTCCTCACTAGCGGGAGCGTCCGGTGAGCAGTTCTTC. Translation gives CASSSSLAGASGEQFF.

The V gene is TRBV5-5, the J gene TRBJ1-5; D is uncertain. Deletions cut 1 base from V and 5 bases from J, with 7 bases between. From germline, CDR1 is SGHKS and CDR2 YYEKEE (reference sequence). The CDR3 runs to 13 residues. This CDR3 is CASSLWQDQPQHF. The CDR3 DNA reads TGTGCCAGCAGCTTGTGGCAGGATCAGCCCCAGCATTTT.

In this sample, this clone turned up once. This chain links TRBV27 with TRBJ1-1; weak D call: TRBD1 (5 bases). This CDR3 is built from 13 residues. Germline assignment: CDR1 MNHEY and CDR2 SMNVEV (reference sequence). Deletions cut 4 bases from V and 5 bases from J, with 11 bases between. The CDR3 DNA sequence: TGTGCCAGCAGTTGGGGAGGGGAGACTGAAGCTTTCTTT. It specifies CASSWGGETEAFF.

The chain joins TRBV19 to TRBJ1-5; D is perhaps TRBD1 (6 bases). Germline V lookup: CDR1 LNHDA, CDR2 SQIVND (reference sequence). Between the trimmed V and J ends, which lost 5 bases and 4 bases, there was a span of 9 bases. The CDR3 is 13 residues long. The CDR3 loop is CASSDRTNQPQHF. CDR3 DNA: TGTGCCAGTAGTGACAGGACGAATCAGCCCCAGCATTTT.

This clone was seen more than once but under ten times. This rearrangement joins TRBV25-1 to TRBJ1-2, with D perhaps matching TRBD1 (5 bases). Trimming took 4 bases from V and 0 from J, leaving 18 bases between them. Looked up from germline, CDR1 is MGHDK and CDR2 is SYGVNS. The CDR3 is 17 amino acids. The CDR3 sequence is CASSGSTGTETNYGYTF. The CDR3 nucleotides read TGTGCCAGCAGTGGGTCAACCGGGACTGAAACTAACTATGGCTACACCTTC.

V and J are TRBV21-1 and TRBJ2-7; the table's D call of TRBD2 was not tested on the DNA. TRBV21-1 is designated a pseudogene. The CDR3 is 16 residues long. The CDR3: CASSKEFPAGEYEQYF. In nucleotides, the CDR3 is TGTGCCAGCAGCAAAGAATTCCCAGCGGGAGAGTACGAGCAGTACTTC.

The chain joins TRBV9 to TRBJ1-2; D is perhaps TRBD1 (6 bases). V dropped 4 bases and J dropped 4 bases, with 17 bases sitting between them. The CDR3 is 15 amino acids. CDR1 SGDLS and CDR2 YYNGEE come from the germline V gene. The DNA of the CDR3 is TGTGCCAGCAGCAGAGACAACGGACAGCCCTATGGCTACACCTTC. Translating gives CASSRDNGQPYGYTF.

The V gene is TRBV5-6, the J gene TRBJ1-4; perhaps TRBD1 as D (5 bases). Germline assignment: CDR1 SGHDT and CDR2 YYEEEE. The CDR3 is made up of 15 amino acids. V was clipped by 0 bases and J by 6 bases, with 12 bases between them. The CDR3 DNA sequence: TGTGCCAGCAGCTTGGGGGACTCGGGGGATGAAAAACTGTTTTTT. Its protein is CASSLGDSGDEKLFF.

The rearrangement uses TRBV4-2 and TRBJ2-1; TRBD2 matches at 8 bases. The CDR3 is 16 residues long. The V gene's germline CDR1 is LGHNA and CDR2 YNFKEQ. V lost 0 bases to trimming and J lost 4 bases; unmatched junction nucleotides: 5. CDR3 region: CASSQEGAGEYNEQFF. DNA for the CDR3: TGTGCCAGCAGCCAAGAGGGAGCGGGGGAATACAATGAGCAGTTCTTC.

The chain employs TRBV4-1 and TRBJ1-2, with D possibly TRBD1 on 5 matching bases. V was trimmed by 0 bases and J by 4 bases, leaving 12 bases between them. The CDR3 has 15 amino acids. In germline, CDR1 is MGHRA, CDR2 YSYEKL. This CDR3 reads CASSQDDGTGYGYTF. CDR3 sequence (DNA): TGCGCCAGCAGCCAAGATGATGGGACTGGCTATGGCTACACCTTC.

This clone was detected once. The gene calls are TRBV7-2 and TRBJ1-6; no definite D call. The CDR3 loop spans 13 amino acids. V shed 5 bases and J shed 10 bases, with 12 bases lying between them. Germline lookup yields CDR1 SGHTA and CDR2 FQGNSA. DNA for the CDR3: TGTGCCAGCAGCCCGAATGCGGGCTCACCCCTCCACTTT. Its translation: CASSPNAGSPLHF.

The chain combines TRBV27 with TRBJ1-1; tentative D call: TRBD1 (5 bases). This CDR3 has 14 residues. V gave up 2 bases and J gave up 1 base, with 8 bases separating them. Germline values: CDR1 MNHEY, CDR2 SMNVEV (reference sequence). CDR3 nucleotides: TGTGCCAGCAGTTTAGGGGCAGGGAACACTGAAGCTTTCTTT. It translates to CASSLGAGNTEAFF.

The rearrangement links TRBV7-3 to TRBJ1-3; no clear D gene. The CDR3 consists of 15 residues. The germline CDR1 and CDR2 sequences are SGHTA and FQGTGA. The ends were cut back, 5 bases at V and 4 bases at J, with 15 bases in the middle. CDR3 DNA: TGTGCCAGCAGCCCGGACGGAGGGTCGGGAAACACCATATATTTT. Translated, it gives CASSPDGGSGNTIYF. Together with reference TRBV7-3 and TRBJ1-3, the CDR3 gives the full variable domain: GAGVSQTPSNKVTEKGKYVELRCDPISGHTALYWYRQSLGQGPEFLIYFQGTGAADDSGLPNDRFFAVRPEGSVSTLKIQRTERGDSAVYLCASSPDGGSGNTIYFGEGSWLTVV.

This clone came up once. One end of the junction is discordant with germline, which a read error may explain. The CDR3 sequence is CATSGEVRSPSQFF. The CDR3 DNA is TGTGCCACCAGCGGAGAGGTGCGGTCCCCGTCGCAGTTCTTC. The J gene is TRBJ2-1, the V gene TRBV15; the D is unclear. Germline CDR1 and CDR2: LNHNV and YYDKDF (reference sequence). There are 14 residues in the CDR3.

J is TRBJ1-1 and V is TRBV14; TRBD1 might be the D (5 bases). Deletions cut 4 bases from V and 5 bases from J, with 8 bases between. The CDR3 spans 12 residues. Germline V CDR1 and CDR2: SGHDN, FVKESK. CDR3 coding DNA: TGTGCCAGCAGCCGGACACGGACTGAAGCTTTCTTT. The encoded protein is CASSRTRTEAFF.

This chain joins TRBV9 and TRBJ1-1; unclear D gene. This CDR3 spans 12 amino acids. Germline CDR1 reads SGDLS; CDR2 reads YYNGEE. The V and J ends lost 3 bases and 11 bases respectively, with 14 bases between them. The CDR3 here is CASSAGPGGAFF. The DNA for the CDR3 is TGTGCCAGCAGCGCTGGTCCCGGCGGGGCTTTCTTT.

By share, this clone ranks as medium-sized. In nucleotides, the CDR3 is TGTGCCACCAGGGAAGGGAGCTCCTACAATGAGCAGTTCTTC. Translating gives CATREGSSYNEQFF. The chain is built from TRBV27 and TRBJ2-1; D possibly uses TRBD1 or TRBD2 (5 bases each). The CDR3 runs 14 residues. CDR1 and CDR2 from the germline V gene are MNHEY and SMNVEV (reference sequence). Trimming took off 10 bases at V and 0 bases at J, with 13 bases between the two ends.

The V gene is TRBV6-5, the J gene TRBJ1-1; the match to TRBD1 covers 8 bases. With 6 bases clipped from V and 3 bases from J, the junction kept 9 bases outside the gene matches. This CDR3 region has 15 residues. CDR1 is MNHEY, CDR2 SVGAGI, per germline. The CDR3 is CASRSQGGTDTEAFF. For the CDR3, the DNA is TGTGCCAGCAGATCACAGGGGGGGACGGACACTGAAGCTTTCTTT.

This rearrangement joins TRBV4-3 to TRBJ1-1, with 9 positions matching TRBD1. Trimming cost V 2 bases and J 5 bases; bases outside gene matches: 6. The CDR3 is 15 amino acids. From germline, CDR1 is LGHNA and CDR2 YSLEER. This chain's CDR3 is CASSQKTGGLTEAFF. In DNA, the CDR3 is TGCGCCAGCAGCCAAAAGACAGGGGGGTTAACTGAAGCTTTCTTT.